This T cell receptor (beta chain) was obtained from a study of T cell changes during pregnancy in multiple sclerosis. Trimming took 2 bases from V and 5 from J; bases not matched to a gene: 4. Germline V gene lookup returns CDR1 MNHNS and CDR2 SASEGT. The CDR3 has 15 amino acids. The assay was immunoSEQ multiplex PCR, and TCRdb's table has in-frame clones only and misses some. Of about 22,000 clones in the sample, 85% were seen once. Sequencing used CD8+ T cells from peripheral blood mononuclear cells, obtained before pregnancy. This sequence was found in a female donor with multiple sclerosis, enrolled in a pregnancy study. This chain joins TRBV6-1 and TRBJ2-3, with 10 bases fitting TRBD2. CDR3 loop: CASSELAGGGDTQYF. The CDR3, as DNA: TGTGCCAGCAGTGAATTAGCGGGAGGAGGAGATACGCAGTATTTT.